These 19 T cell receptor beta chains share one sample of origin, sequenced in a study of OX40 agonist ivuxolimab in advanced cancers. The assay was immunoSEQ multiplex PCR, and TCRdb's table has in-frame clones only and misses some. The data hold about 45,000 clones, with around 90% observed a single time. Sequenced here: CD4+ or CD8+ T cells sorted from blood, sampled in a trial of the OX40 agonist ivuxolimab. The receptors come from an adult with an advanced solid tumor such as melanoma, head and neck, liver or kidney cancer.

J is TRBJ1-4 and V is TRBV5-1; 12 nucleotides align to TRBD1. CDR3 length: 17 amino acids. CDR1 is SGHRS, CDR2 YFSETQ, per germline. J was trimmed by 8 bases and V by 7 bases; bases with no gene match: 15. In DNA, the CDR3 is TGCGCCAGCCGCGATCCGGGACAGGGGGCGTTTGGCGAAAAACTGTTTTTT. Translated: CASRDPGQGAFGEKLFF.

This chain connects TRBV28 to TRBJ1-3; perhaps TRBD1 as D (6 bases). This CDR3 is 16 amino acids long. The V end was cut by 6 bases, the J end by 0 bases, with 15 bases between. Germline assignment: CDR1 MDHEN and CDR2 SYDVKM. CDR3 coding DNA: TGTGCCAGCAGAAGGACAGAGCTCATCTCTGGAAACACCATATATTTT. This codes for CASRRTELISGNTIYF. Filled out from reference TRBV28 and TRBJ1-3, the complete variable domain reads DVKVTQSSRYLVKRTGEKVFLECVQDMDHENMFWYRQDPGLGLRLIYFSYDVKMKEKGDIPEGYSVSREKKERFSLILESASTNQTSMYLCASRRTELISGNTIYFGEGSWLTVV.

The gene calls are TRBV10-1 and TRBJ2-1, with 11 nucleotides matching TRBD1. Germline loops: CDR1 WNHNN, CDR2 SYGVQD (reference sequence). The trim removed 4 bases at V and 8 bases at J, leaving 4 bases unmatched. The CDR3 sequence is 14 residues long. CDR3: CASSVGTGGDEQFF. For the CDR3, the DNA is TGCGCCAGCAGTGTAGGGACAGGGGGTGATGAGCAGTTCTTC.

This clone was recorded a few times. The chain uses TRBV6-1 and TRBJ2-7; D is ambiguous. V shed 7 bases and J shed 2 bases, with 15 bases lying between them. This CDR3 is 14 amino acids long. The germline V gene has CDR1 MNHNS and CDR2 SASEGT. The chain's CDR3 is CASKSRGAAYEQYF. The CDR3 DNA is TGTGCCAGCAAGTCTCGCGGCGCCGCCTACGAGCAGTACTTC.

J is TRBJ1-6 and V is TRBV28; D uncertain. Per germline, CDR1 MDHEN and CDR2 SYDVKM. The CDR3 has 15 amino acids. Trimming stripped 5 bases from V and 3 bases from J, with 11 bases between. CDR3 loop: CASSRGRYYNSPLHF. DNA for the CDR3: TGTGCCAGCAGTCGCGGACGGTACTATAATTCACCCCTCCACTTT.

In the case of this clone: The junction shows a germline mismatch at one end, possibly a read error. The genes are TRBV29-1 and TRBJ2-7; D gene unclear. Germline loops: CDR1 SQVTM, CDR2 ANQGSEA. CDR3 length: 12 residues. The DNA of the CDR3 is TGCAGCGTGGAAGATTCAGGCTACGAGCAGTACTTC. Its translation is CSVEDSGYEQYF.

V usage is TRBV28 and J usage is TRBJ1-5; D is unclear. Germline V gene lookup returns CDR1 MDHEN and CDR2 SYDVKM. Trimming cost V 7 bases and J 0 bases, with 10 bases left between them. The CDR3 contains 14 residues. CDR3 DNA sequence: TGTGCCAGCAAAATCGGATATAGCAATCAGCCCCAGCATTTT. Protein product: CASKIGYSNQPQHF.

The V call is TRBV4-1, the J call TRBJ2-1; a weak D match, TRBD2 (5 bases). The CDR3 is 11 amino acids. Trimming cost V 1 base and J 11 bases, with 6 bases left between them. In germline, CDR1 is MGHRA, CDR2 YSYEKL. In DNA form, the CDR3 reads TGCGCCAGCAGCCAAGCCGGGAAGCAGTTCTTC. Its protein product is CASSQAGKQFF.

This chain joins TRBV15 and TRBJ2-5, with unresolved D. From germline, CDR1 is LNHNV and CDR2 YYDKDF (reference sequence). This CDR3 comprises 15 residues. V was trimmed by 4 bases and J by 5 bases, leaving 17 bases between them. This chain's CDR3 is CATSTSRQVVETQYF. CDR3 nucleotides: TGTGCCACCAGCACGAGTCGCCAGGTTGTGGAGACCCAGTACTTC. Full variable domain (missing parts from reference TRBV15 and TRBJ2-5): DAMVIQNPRYQVTQFGKPVTLSCSQTLNHNVMYWYQQKSSQAPKLLFHYYDKDFNNEADTPDNFQSRRPNTSFCFLDIRSPGLGDTAMYLCATSTSRQVVETQYFGPGTRLLVL.

The CDR3 region has the DNA TGTGCCAGCAGCTCTAGCGGGAGAGACATAGGCGAGCAGTACTTC. Translation: CASSSSGRDIGEQYF. V usage is TRBV7-9 and J usage is TRBJ2-7; 10 positions match TRBD2. The CDR3 is 15 amino acids. Germline V gives CDR1 SEHNR, CDR2 FQNEAQ (reference sequence). J gave up 6 bases and V 4 bases, and 9 bases lay outside the gene matches. Complete variable domain (other parts from reference TRBV7-9 and TRBJ2-7): DTGVSQNPRHKITKRGQNVTFRCDPISEHNRLYWYRQTLGQGPEFLTYFQNEAQLEKSRLLSDRFSAERPKGSFSTLEIQRTEQGDSAMYLCASSSSGRDIGEQYFGPGTRLTVT.

The chain carries TRBV7-6 and TRBJ2-3, with a possible D match to TRBD2 (6 bases). This CDR3 spans 14 amino acids. CDR1 is SGHVS, CDR2 FNYEAQ, per germline. Trimming left V 4 bases short and J 5 bases short, with 13 bases between. The CDR3 DNA follows: TGTGCCAGCAGCTCGCGACTAGTGGAAGATACGCAGTATTTT. This codes for CASSSRLVEDTQYF.

V is TRBV29-1 and J is TRBJ1-1, with TRBD1 as a possible D gene (5 bases). The CDR3 covers 14 residues. Germline V gene data show CDR1 as SQVTM and CDR2 as ANQGSEA. Trimming pared 1 base from V and 3 bases from J, leaving 12 bases between. For the CDR3, the DNA is TGCAGCGTTGAAGGCCTCCAACAGGACACTGAAGCTTTCTTT. Residues: CSVEGLQQDTEAFF.

This clone was recorded a few times. CDR3 sequence reads: CASSLAGQKPGGGYTF. CDR3 in DNA: TGTGCCAGCAGCTTAGCGGGACAGAAGCCTGGGGGTGGCTACACCTTC. The V gene is TRBV7-2, the J gene TRBJ1-2; 7 nucleotides agree with TRBD1. The CDR3 is 16 amino acids. With V trimmed by 0 bases and J by 7 bases, 11 bases remained unmatched. Germline CDR1 SGHTA, CDR2 FQGNSA.

This chain links TRBV9 with TRBJ2-7; D might be TRBD2 (7 bases). Trimming cost V 2 bases and J 3 bases, with 15 bases left between them. The CDR3 is 15 residues long. Germline V CDR1 and CDR2: SGDLS, YYNGEE. The CDR3 DNA reads as TGTGCCAGCAGCGTGGGCGGGGGCGGCAACTACGAGCAGTACTTC. It translates to CASSVGGGGNYEQYF.

The chain uses TRBV29-1 and TRBJ1-2; D remains ambiguous. CDR1 and CDR2 from the germline V gene are SQVTM and ANQGSEA. The CDR3 has 12 amino acids. Trimming left V 1 base short and J 8 bases short, with 11 bases between. The CDR3 loop reads CSVEVTTWGYTF. DNA of the CDR3: TGCAGCGTTGAAGTGACTACGTGGGGCTACACCTTC.

Only one count was recorded for this clone. CDR3 nucleotides: TGCGCCAGCAGCGGGGAGACGATGTTAGCAGGTGGCTACACCTTC. Translation gives CASSGETMLAGGYTF. This sequence joins TRBV5-1 and TRBJ1-2; D gene unclear. V was shortened by 4 bases and J by 7 bases, with 20 bases between the two germline ends. The CDR3 sequence is 15 residues long. Per germline, CDR1 SGHRS and CDR2 YFSETQ.

The chain joins TRBV7-4 to TRBJ2-7; possible D gene TRBD2, 5 bases. Trimming removed 4 bases at V and 2 bases at J, with 15 bases between. The CDR3 has 15 residues. Germline lookup yields CDR1 SGHVT and CDR2 SQSDAQ. In nucleotides, the CDR3 is TGTGCCAGCAGCTCCCCCCGTAGGGAGACCTACGAGCAGTACTTC. It is translated as CASSSPRRETYEQYF.

In regard to this clone: The same CDR3 also results from other DNA sequences found in this sample. This chain uses TRBV11-1 with TRBJ2-7; D uncertain. Germline CDR1 SGHAT, CDR2 FQDESV (reference sequence). The CDR3 has 14 amino acids. V was clipped by 0 bases and J by 3 bases, with 9 bases between them. The CDR3 loop is CASSLAGTGYEQYF. The CDR3 DNA reads TGTGCCAGCAGCTTAGCGGGAACGGGCTACGAGCAGTACTTC.

This rearrangement joins TRBV9 to TRBJ1-1; 7 bases are a match to TRBD1. CDR1 and CDR2 (germline): SGDLS, YYNGEE. Germline trimming cut 6 bases from V and 1 base from J; bases unmatched to any gene: 12. This CDR3 spans 16 amino acids. The CDR3 is CASTLDRDLSNTEAFF. As DNA, the CDR3 is TGTGCCAGCACCCTAGACAGGGACCTATCGAACACTGAAGCTTTCTTT. Filled out from reference TRBV9 and TRBJ1-1, the complete variable domain reads DSGVTQTPKHLITATGQRVTLRCSPRSGDLSVYWYQQSLDQGLQFLIQYYNGEERAKGNILERFSAQQFPDLHSELNLSSLELGDSALYFCASTLDRDLSNTEAFFGQGTRLTVV.